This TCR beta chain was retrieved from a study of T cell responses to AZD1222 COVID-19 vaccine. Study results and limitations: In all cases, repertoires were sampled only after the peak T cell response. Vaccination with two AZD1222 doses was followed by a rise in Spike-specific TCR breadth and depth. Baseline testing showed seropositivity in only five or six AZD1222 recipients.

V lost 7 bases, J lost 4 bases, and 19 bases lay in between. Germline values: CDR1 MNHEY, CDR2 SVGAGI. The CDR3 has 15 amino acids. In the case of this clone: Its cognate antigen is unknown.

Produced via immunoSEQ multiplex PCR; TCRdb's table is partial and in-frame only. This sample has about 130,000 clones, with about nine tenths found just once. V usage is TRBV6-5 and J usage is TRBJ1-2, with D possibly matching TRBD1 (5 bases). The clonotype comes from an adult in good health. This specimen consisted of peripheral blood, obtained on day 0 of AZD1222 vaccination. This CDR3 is CASNSEAGRGYGYTF. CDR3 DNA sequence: TGTGCCAGCAATTCCGAGGCGGGAAGGGGCTATGGCTACACCTTC.